A selection of T cell receptor beta chains follows, all from one sample in a study of cytomegalovirus exposure and HLA in healthy donors. TCRdb keeps only in-frame clones here, not all; method: immunoSEQ multiplex PCR. Of over 200,000 clones in the sample, roughly 80% were seen once. The sequencing sample was made of PBMCs. These receptors all come from a man aged 35 to 55 in good health and CMV-seropositive. Each CDR3 is given with its conserved first and last residue. Fields, in order: J gene, D gene, clone size, V gene, CDR3 protein, CDR3 DNA. A D gene is named only where the DNA matches it firmly. Clone size is shown for a subset of rows, as once, few, many or a class of expanded clone.

TRBJ1-5,-,-,TRBV11-2,CASSLGIRPNQPQHF,TGTGCCAGCAGCTTAGGTATCAGGCCCAATCAGCCCCAGCATTTT
TRBJ1-1,TRBD1,-,TRBV19,CASRRQGPNTEAFF,TGTGCCAGTAGAAGACAGGGGCCGAACACTGAAGCTTTCTTT
TRBJ2-2,-,-,TRBV9,CASSGTGRAGELFF,TGTGCCAGCAGCGGTACAGGGAGGGCCGGGGAGCTGTTTTTT
TRBJ1-5,-,-,TRBV27,CASSPRGAYSNQPQHF,TGTGCCAGCAGTCCCCGCGGGGCTTATAGCAATCAGCCCCAGCATTTT
TRBJ1-3,TRBD1,few,TRBV6-5,CASSYNRGGNTIYF,TGTGCCAGCAGTTACAACAGGGGTGGAAACACCATATATTTT
TRBJ1-2,-,-,TRBV27,CASSLGGAGGYTF,TGTGCCAGCAGTTTGGGGGGAGCGGGGGGCTACACCTTC
TRBJ1-5,-,-,TRBV11-3,CASSLGDNQPQHF,TGTGCCAGCAGCTTAGGAGACAATCAGCCCCAGCATTTT
TRBJ1-2,-,few,TRBV11-2,CASSLTATKGGYTF,TGTGCCAGCAGCCTAACGGCCACCAAGGGGGGCTACACCTTC
TRBJ2-1,-,few,TRBV11-2,CASSLRGRDSYNEQFF,TGTGCCAGCAGCTTACGCGGGCGAGACTCCTACAATGAGCAGTTCTTC
TRBJ1-4,TRBD1,-,TRBV5-1,CASSQGTGKSEKLFF,TGCGCCAGCAGCCAAGGGACAGGGAAGAGTGAAAAACTGTTTTTT
TRBJ2-3,-,-,TRBV7-9,CASSFGGAGDTQYF,TGTGCCAGCAGCTTTGGAGGAGCCGGGGATACGCAGTATTTT
TRBJ2-3,TRBD2,-,TRBV5-4,CASSFFLAGVSDTQYF,TGTGCCAGCAGCTTCTTTCTAGCGGGAGTGTCAGATACGCAGTATTTT
TRBJ1-1,-,-,TRBV5-5,CASRARAEAFF,TGTGCCAGCAGGGCGAGGGCTGAAGCTTTCTTT
TRBJ1-5,-,-,TRBV6-5,CASSYRGSDQPQHF,TGTGCCAGCAGTTACAGGGGATCTGATCAGCCCCAGCATTTT
TRBJ2-2,-,-,TRBV9,CASSVDGRVNTGELFF,TGTGCCAGCAGCGTAGATGGCAGGGTGAACACCGGGGAGCTGTTTTTT
TRBJ1-5,TRBD1,-,TRBV4-1,CASSQGQGSNQPQHF,TGCGCCAGCAGCCAGGGACAGGGTTCTAATCAGCCCCAGCATTTT
TRBJ2-7,-,-,TRBV5-1,CASSLGGLLYEQYF,TGCGCCAGCAGCTTGGGGGGGCTCTTGTACGAGCAGTACTTC
TRBJ1-2,-,-,TRBV7-2,CASSLGRGTLIYGYTF,TGTGCCAGCAGCTTAGGTCGGGGAACTCTAATTTATGGCTACACCTTC
TRBJ1-1,-,-,TRBV30,CAWRRPDSPTEAFF,TGTGCCTGGAGGCGCCCGGACTCGCCCACTGAAGCTTTCTTT
TRBJ2-7,TRBD1,-,TRBV12-5,CASGLPPGTGMSEQYF,TGTGCTAGTGGTTTGCCCCCCGGGACAGGGATGTCCGAGCAGTACTTC
TRBJ1-3,-,-,TRBV7-9,CASSLQGSPLRNTIYF,TGTGCCAGCAGCTTGCAGGGATCCCCTCTGAGAAACACCATATATTTT
TRBJ1-2,TRBD1,-,TRBV7-9,CASSKQGPNYGYTF,TGTGCCAGCAGCAAACAGGGGCCTAACTATGGCTACACCTTC
TRBJ2-5,TRBD2,few,TRBV4-1,CASSQIAGRETQYF,TGCGCCAGCAGCCAAATAGCGGGAAGGGAGACCCAGTACTTC
TRBJ2-3,-,-,TRBV5-6,CASSPPQSTDTQYF,TGTGCCAGCAGTCCGCCACAGAGCACAGATACGCAGTATTTT
TRBJ2-1,TRBD1,once,TRBV5-1,CASSWTGSNEQFF,TGCGCCAGCAGCTGGACAGGATCTAATGAGCAGTTCTTC
TRBJ2-6,-,-,TRBV13,CASSSRVSGANVLTF,TGTGCCAGCAGCTCCAGGGTCTCTGGGGCCAACGTCCTGACTTTC
TRBJ2-1,-,-,TRBV19,CASSISRNEQFF,TGTGCCAGTAGTATAAGCCGAAATGAGCAGTTCTTC
TRBJ2-3,-,-,TRBV9,CASRLSPTADTQYF,TGTGCCAGCAGACTAAGCCCCACGGCAGATACGCAGTATTTT
TRBJ2-7,TRBD1,few,TRBV6-5,CASRTGLGEQYF,TGTGCCAGCAGGACAGGGCTCGGCGAGCAGTACTTC
TRBJ1-5,-,once,TRBV6-5,CASSYAGGNQPQHF,TGTGCCAGCAGTTACGCAGGGGGCAATCAGCCCCAGCATTTT
TRBJ1-1,TRBD1,-,TRBV6-4,CASSDSSRGRDTEAFF,TGTGCCAGCAGTGACTCGAGCAGGGGGCGGGACACTGAAGCTTTCTTT
TRBJ2-1,TRBD2,-,TRBV14,CASSAQDGGRAYNEQFF,TGTGCCAGCAGCGCCCAAGACGGAGGGAGGGCCTACAATGAGCAGTTCTTC
TRBJ2-5,TRBD2,-,TRBV12-5,CASGPSDALAGETQYF,TGTGCTAGTGGTCCATCAGATGCCTTAGCGGGAGAGACCCAGTACTTC
TRBJ2-3,TRBD2,-,TRBV19,CASSPTGLAGGRDTQYF,TGTGCCAGTAGTCCAACAGGACTAGCGGGAGGGCGGGATACGCAGTATTTT
TRBJ2-7,TRBD2,-,TRBV7-6,CASSLAGGPYEQYF,TGTGCCAGCAGCCTAGCGGGAGGGCCCTACGAGCAGTACTTC
TRBJ2-6,-,-,TRBV6-5,CASSDTGTGANVLTF,TGTGCCAGCAGCGATACAGGGACTGGGGCCAACGTCCTGACTTTC
TRBJ2-3,-,-,TRBV27,CASSFRSTSTQYF,TGTGCCAGCAGTTTCCGGAGCACGAGTACGCAGTATTTT
TRBJ1-5,TRBD1,-,TRBV28,CASSYRGPQPQHF,TGTGCCAGCAGCTACAGGGGGCCCCAGCCCCAGCATTTT
TRBJ1-2,-,-,TRBV7-2,CASSQTLTDISYGYTF,TGTGCCAGCAGCCAGACCCTAACTGACATTTCCTATGGCTACACCTTC
TRBJ2-2,TRBD2,-,TRBV30,CAWSWLAATGELFF,TGTGCCTGGAGTTGGCTAGCGGCTACCGGGGAGCTGTTTTTT
TRBJ2-2,TRBD1,-,TRBV4-1,CASSQFTGGYTGELFF,TGCGCCAGCAGCCAATTTACAGGGGGCTACACCGGGGAGCTGTTTTTT
TRBJ2-1,TRBD1,-,TRBV28,CASSFVQGGNEQFF,TGTGCCAGCAGTTTCGTACAGGGGGGAAATGAGCAGTTCTTC
TRBJ2-1,-,-,TRBV7-2,CASSSSLLAGYNEQFF,TGTGCCAGCAGCTCCTCTCTTCTGGCAGGCTACAATGAGCAGTTCTTC
TRBJ1-5,-,-,TRBV5-1,CASSLAPAGGQPQHF,TGCGCCAGCAGCTTGGCCCCGGCAGGAGGACAGCCCCAGCATTTT
TRBJ2-1,TRBD2,-,TRBV7-6,CASSQMGLAGEGQFF,TGTGCCAGCAGCCAGATGGGACTAGCGGGAGAAGGGCAGTTCTTC
TRBJ1-2,-,-,TRBV4-1,CASSQTRGENYGYTF,TGCGCCAGCAGCCAGACGCGGGGGGAAAACTATGGCTACACCTTC
TRBJ1-1,TRBD1,-,TRBV25-1,CASRWTGGSGTEAFF,TGTGCCAGCAGGTGGACAGGGGGGAGCGGCACTGAAGCTTTCTTT
TRBJ1-1,-,-,TRBV5-5,CASSPHPNTEAFF,TGTGCCAGCAGTCCACACCCGAACACTGAAGCTTTCTTT
TRBJ1-5,-,-,TRBV28,CASSFDRISNQPQHF,TGTGCCAGCAGTTTCGACAGAATTAGCAATCAGCCCCAGCATTTT
TRBJ2-3,TRBD2,-,TRBV13,CASSSPAGGRFDTQYF,TGTGCCAGCAGCTCCCCCGCGGGAGGGCGGTTTGATACGCAGTATTTT
TRBJ2-1,-,once,TRBV2,CASIVDRLNEQFF,TGTGCCAGCATTGTAGACAGGCTCAATGAGCAGTTCTTC
TRBJ1-5,-,-,TRBV18,CASSPPGPAYQPQHF,TGTGCCAGCTCACCACCGGGCCCCGCCTATCAGCCCCAGCATTTT
TRBJ2-3,-,-,TRBV30,CAWSEGGSTDTQYF,TGTGCCTGGAGTGAGGGCGGGAGCACAGATACGCAGTATTTT
TRBJ1-5,-,-,TRBV7-8,CASSFYQDSSNQPQHF,TGTGCCAGCAGCTTTTACCAGGACAGCTCTAATCAGCCCCAGCATTTT
TRBJ2-3,-,-,TRBV19,CASSEGGDTQYF,TGTGCCAGTAGTGAGGGTGGAGATACGCAGTATTTT